The clone carrying this T cell receptor (beta chain) occurred once. This CDR3 contains 12 residues. CDR1 SGHRS and CDR2 YFSETQ come from the germline V gene. The J segment lost 10 bases and the V segment lost 3 bases, leaving 3 bases of the junction unmatched. These data originate in a study of blood T cell repertoires in COVID-19. Whole-study context: The cDNA or gDNA used as material had been derived from T cells, B-cell-depleted T cells, or PBMCs.

The study assigned cohorts using participant-reported clinical history. In the original workflow: By means of reference gene primer amplification, nucleated cell counts were estimated. Sequenced by immunoSEQ multiplex PCR; TCRdb stores in-frame clones only, minus some. That table furnishes V, J and clone size, whereas the DNA furnished D and trimming. The table shows approximately 300,000 clones, with approximately 91% occurring only once. The chain links TRBV5-1 to TRBJ2-1, with 8 nucleotides matching TRBD1. The receptor was derived from a man in his sixties who had recovered from COVID-19. Sequencing used PBMCs or T cells enriched from blood (not recorded which). CDR3 sequence (DNA): TGCGCCAGCAGCTCCGGGACAGGCGAGCAGTTCTTC. Protein sequence: CASSSGTGEQFF.